The clone carrying this T cell receptor (beta chain) was counted a single time. This sample is drawn from a study of blood T cell repertoires in COVID-19. Looking at the study overall: Material from acute and convalescent COVID-19 was sourced from the United States, Italy and Spain. T cells, B-cell-depleted T cells, or PBMCs supplied cDNA or gDNA.

V was trimmed by 2 bases and J by 10 bases, leaving 6 bases between them. The CDR3 contains 12 residues. From germline, CDR1 is WSHSY and CDR2 SAAADI. Per the original methods: Cell counts per sample came from amplifying reference gene primers. Sequenced by immunoSEQ multiplex PCR; TCRdb stores in-frame clones only, minus some. That table gives V, J and clone size, and the DNA gave D and trimming. The sample lists about 98,000 clones; 85% to 90% were seen once. Sequencing used peripheral blood. The chain uses TRBV10-2 and TRBJ1-6; D unresolved. The sequence derives from a man aged 45-65 years with active or convalescent COVID-19. CDR3 sequence reads: CASSELASPLHF. CDR3 coding DNA: TGCGCCAGCAGTGAGCTGGCATCACCCCTCCACTTT.